What follows describes a single T cell receptor beta chain. The data belong to a study of blood T cell repertoires in COVID-19. This CDR3 spans 12 amino acids. Trimming removed 2 bases from V and 11 bases from J; junction bases left unmatched: 6. Germline V gene data show CDR1 as SGHNT and CDR2 as YYREEE (reference sequence). Only in-frame clones appear in the TCRdb table, and some are missing; sequencing was by immunoSEQ multiplex PCR. The sample holds approximately 200,000 clones, 70% to 85% seen once. The genes are TRBV5-4 and TRBJ1-1; 7 nucleotides match TRBD1. This sequence originates from a man aged 55 to 69 who had recovered from COVID-19. The sample consisted of PBMCs or T cells enriched from blood (not recorded which). CDR3 sequence (DNA): TGTGCCAGCAGCTTAGGGGGACAGTCGGCTTTCTTT. It codes for CASSLGGQSAFF.